This TCR beta chain was identified in a study of blood T cells in healthy people across ages. In the study overall: T cells yielded about one barcoded beta molecule per two cells through template switching. Study-wide findings and caveats: Naive T cell percentage strongly correlated with TCR beta diversity.

Sample-barcoded 5' priming and a J-beta primer mix drove a second PCR of about 7 to 12 cycles. Template switching added a 12-random-nucleotide identifier to every cDNA molecule. TCRdb redid the calling of the 5' RACE reads with MiXCR, one entry per CDR3 protein. The sample contains roughly 800,000 distinct CDR3 sequences, about 62% of which appear only once. The CDR3 runs to 15 residues. Trimming took off 3 bases at V and 0 bases at J, with 10 bases between the two ends. The V gene's germline CDR1 is SGHAT and CDR2 FQNNGV. As concerns this clonotype: Its antigen is unidentified.

This receptor was identified in a man aged 25-40 years in good health. The chain carries TRBV11-2 and TRBJ2-3; D is ambiguous. The sample consisted of blood. CDR3 protein: CASSFRITSTDTQYF. In DNA form, the CDR3 reads TGTGCCAGCAGCTTCAGGATAACTAGCACAGATACGCAGTATTTT. Supplemented by reference TRBV11-2 and TRBJ2-3, the full variable domain reads EAGVAQSPRYKIIEKRQSVAFWCNPISGHATLYWYQQILGQGPKLLIQFQNNGVVDDSQLPKDRFSAERLKGVDSTLKIQPAKLEDSAVYLCASSFRITSTDTQYFGPGTRLTVL.